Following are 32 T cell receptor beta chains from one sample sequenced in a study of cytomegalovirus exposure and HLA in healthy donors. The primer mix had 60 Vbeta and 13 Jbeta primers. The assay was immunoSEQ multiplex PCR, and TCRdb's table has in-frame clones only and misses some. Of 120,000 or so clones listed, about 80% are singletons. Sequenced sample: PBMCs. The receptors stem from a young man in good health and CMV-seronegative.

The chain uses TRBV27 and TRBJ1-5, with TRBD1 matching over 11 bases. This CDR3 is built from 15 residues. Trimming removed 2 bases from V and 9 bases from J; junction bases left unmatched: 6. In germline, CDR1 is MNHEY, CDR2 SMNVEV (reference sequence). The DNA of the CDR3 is TGTGCCAGCAGTTTAGGACAGGGGGCGTTTGGGCCCCAGCATTTT. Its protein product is CASSLGQGAFGPQHF.

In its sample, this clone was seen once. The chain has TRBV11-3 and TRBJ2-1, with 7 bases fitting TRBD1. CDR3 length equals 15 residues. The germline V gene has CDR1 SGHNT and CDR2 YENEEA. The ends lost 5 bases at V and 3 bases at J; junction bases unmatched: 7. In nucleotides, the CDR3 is TGTGCCAGCAGCCCCCGGACAGGAAACTACAATGAGCAGTTCTTC. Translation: CASSPRTGNYNEQFF.

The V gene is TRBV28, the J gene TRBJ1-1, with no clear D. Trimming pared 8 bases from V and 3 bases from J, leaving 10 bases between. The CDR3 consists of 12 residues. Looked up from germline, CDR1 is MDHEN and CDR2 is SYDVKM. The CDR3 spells CASCVMYTEAFF. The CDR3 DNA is TGTGCCAGCTGCGTTATGTACACTGAAGCTTTCTTT.

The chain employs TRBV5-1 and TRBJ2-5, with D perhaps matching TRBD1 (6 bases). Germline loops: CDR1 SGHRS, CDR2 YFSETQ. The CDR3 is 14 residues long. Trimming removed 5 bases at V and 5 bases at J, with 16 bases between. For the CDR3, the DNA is TGCGCCAGCAGTCGCTCCGGGACATCCGAGACCCAGTACTTC. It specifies CASSRSGTSETQYF.

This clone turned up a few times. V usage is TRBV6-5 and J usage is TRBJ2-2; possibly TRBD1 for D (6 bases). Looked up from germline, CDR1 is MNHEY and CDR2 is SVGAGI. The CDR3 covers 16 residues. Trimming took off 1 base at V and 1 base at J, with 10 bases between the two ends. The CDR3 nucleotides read TGTGCCAGCAGTTACTGGGGCAGGGGGAACACCGGGGAGCTGTTTTTT. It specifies CASSYWGRGNTGELFF.

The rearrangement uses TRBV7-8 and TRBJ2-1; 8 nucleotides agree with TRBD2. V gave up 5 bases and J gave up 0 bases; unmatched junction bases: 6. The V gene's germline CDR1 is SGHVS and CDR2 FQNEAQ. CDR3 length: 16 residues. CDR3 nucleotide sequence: TGTGCCAGCAGCCCCAGACTAGCGCGCTCCTACAATGAGCAGTTCTTC. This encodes CASSPRLARSYNEQFF. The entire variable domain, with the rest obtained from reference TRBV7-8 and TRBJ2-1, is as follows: GAGVSQSPRYKVAKRGQDVALRCDPISGHVSLFWYQQALGQGPEFLTYFQNEAQLDKSGLPSDRFFAERPEGSVSTLKIQRTQQEDSAVYLCASSPRLARSYNEQFFGPGTRLTVL.

The CDR3 coding sequence is TGTGCCAGCAGGGGGACAGGGAGCTCCTACGAGCAGTACTTC. This codes for CASRGTGSSYEQYF. The chain combines TRBV5-6 with TRBJ2-7, with 9 bases fitting TRBD1. The CDR3 loop spans 14 amino acids. The V gene end was trimmed by 5 bases and the J gene end by 0 bases; junction bases not matched to a gene: 3. Germline V gene lookup returns CDR1 SGHDT and CDR2 YYEEEE.

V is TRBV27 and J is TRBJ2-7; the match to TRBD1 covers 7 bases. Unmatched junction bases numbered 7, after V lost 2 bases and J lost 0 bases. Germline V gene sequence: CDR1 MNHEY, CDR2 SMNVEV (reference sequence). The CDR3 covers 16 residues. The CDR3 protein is CASSLRGGASSYEQYF. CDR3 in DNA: TGTGCCAGCAGTTTAAGAGGGGGCGCCTCCTCCTACGAGCAGTACTTC.

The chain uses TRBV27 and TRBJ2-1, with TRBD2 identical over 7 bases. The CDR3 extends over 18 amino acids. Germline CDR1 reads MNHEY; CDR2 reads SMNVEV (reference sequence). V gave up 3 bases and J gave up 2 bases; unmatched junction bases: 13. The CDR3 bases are TGTGCCAGCAGTTTCTTGCGGGGAGGGTTTTCAACCTACAATGAGCAGTTCTTC. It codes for CASSFLRGGFSTYNEQFF.

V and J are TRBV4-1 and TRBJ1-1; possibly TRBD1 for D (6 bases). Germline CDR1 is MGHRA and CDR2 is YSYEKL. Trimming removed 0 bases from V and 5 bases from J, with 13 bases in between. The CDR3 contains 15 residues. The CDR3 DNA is TGCGCCAGCAGCCAAGATTCCAGGGGTAAAACTGAAGCTTTCTTT. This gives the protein CASSQDSRGKTEAFF.

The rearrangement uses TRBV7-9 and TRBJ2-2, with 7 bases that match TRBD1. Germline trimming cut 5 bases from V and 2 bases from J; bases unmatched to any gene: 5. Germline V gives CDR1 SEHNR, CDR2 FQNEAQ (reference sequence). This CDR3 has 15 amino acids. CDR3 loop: CASSLGTVNTGELFF. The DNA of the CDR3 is TGTGCCAGCAGCCTCGGGACAGTTAACACCGGGGAGCTGTTTTTT.

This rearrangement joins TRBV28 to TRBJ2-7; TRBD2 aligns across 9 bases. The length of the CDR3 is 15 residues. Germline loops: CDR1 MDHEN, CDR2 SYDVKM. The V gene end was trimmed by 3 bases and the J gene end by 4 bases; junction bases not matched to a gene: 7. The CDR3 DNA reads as TGTGCCAGCAGTTTCTTAGCGGGAGTTCGGTACGAGCAGTACTTC. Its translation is CASSFLAGVRYEQYF.

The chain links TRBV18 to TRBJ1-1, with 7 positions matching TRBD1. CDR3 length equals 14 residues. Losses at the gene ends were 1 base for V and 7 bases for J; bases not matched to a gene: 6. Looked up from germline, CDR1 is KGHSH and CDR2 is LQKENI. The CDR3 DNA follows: TGTGCCAGCTCACCACTACAGGGGAGTGGTGAAGCTTTCTTT. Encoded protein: CASSPLQGSGEAFF.

CDR3 in DNA: TGTGCCAGCACCTCCCCCGGACAGACAAGCTCCTATAATTCACCCCTCCACTTT. This gives the protein CASTSPGQTSSYNSPLHF. The chain employs TRBV28 and TRBJ1-6; D is possibly TRBD1 (6 bases). Trimming left V 7 bases short and J 0 bases short, with 19 bases between. CDR3 length: 18 residues. Germline V gives CDR1 MDHEN, CDR2 SYDVKM.

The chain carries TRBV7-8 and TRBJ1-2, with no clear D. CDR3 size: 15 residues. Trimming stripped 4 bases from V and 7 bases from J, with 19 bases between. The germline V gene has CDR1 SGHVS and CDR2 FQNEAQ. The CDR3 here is CASSYLLSSRSGYTF. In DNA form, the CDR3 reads TGTGCCAGCAGCTACCTGCTCTCGTCTAGGAGTGGCTACACCTTC.

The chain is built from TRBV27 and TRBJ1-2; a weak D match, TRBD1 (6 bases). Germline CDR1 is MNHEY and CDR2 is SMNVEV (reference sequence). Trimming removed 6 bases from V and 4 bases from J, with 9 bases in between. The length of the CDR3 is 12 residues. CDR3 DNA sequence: TGTGCCAGCAGCGACAGGACCTATGGCTACACCTTC. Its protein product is CASSDRTYGYTF.

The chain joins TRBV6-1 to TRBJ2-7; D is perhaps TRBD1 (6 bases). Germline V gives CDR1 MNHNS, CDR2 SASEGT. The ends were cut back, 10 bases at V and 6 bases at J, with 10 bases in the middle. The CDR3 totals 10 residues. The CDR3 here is CATQGFEQYF. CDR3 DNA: TGTGCCACCCAGGGGTTCGAGCAGTACTTC.

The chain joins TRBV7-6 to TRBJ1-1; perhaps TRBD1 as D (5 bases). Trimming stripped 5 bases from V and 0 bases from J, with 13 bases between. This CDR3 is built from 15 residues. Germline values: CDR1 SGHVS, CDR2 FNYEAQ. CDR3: CASSHTQGVNTEAFF. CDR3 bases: TGTGCCAGCAGCCACACTCAGGGTGTGAACACTGAAGCTTTCTTT. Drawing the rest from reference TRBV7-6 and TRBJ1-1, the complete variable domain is GAGVSQSPRYKVTKRGQDVALRCDPISGHVSLYWYRQALGQGPEFLTYFNYEAQQDKSGLPNDRFSAERPEGSISTLTIQRTEQRDSAMYRCASSHTQGVNTEAFFGQGTRLTVV.

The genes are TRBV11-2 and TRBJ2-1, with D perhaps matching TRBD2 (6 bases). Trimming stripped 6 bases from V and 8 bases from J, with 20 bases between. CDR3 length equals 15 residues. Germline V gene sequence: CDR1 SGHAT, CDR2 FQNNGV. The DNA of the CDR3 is TGTGCCAGCAGGCGGCCCGGGACTGGTGACGATGAGCAGTTCTTC. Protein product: CASRRPGTGDDEQFF. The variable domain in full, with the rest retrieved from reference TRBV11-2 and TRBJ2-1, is EAGVAQSPRYKIIEKRQSVAFWCNPISGHATLYWYQQILGQGPKLLIQFQNNGVVDDSQLPKDRFSAERLKGVDSTLKIQPAKLEDSAVYLCASRRPGTGDDEQFFGPGTRLTVL.

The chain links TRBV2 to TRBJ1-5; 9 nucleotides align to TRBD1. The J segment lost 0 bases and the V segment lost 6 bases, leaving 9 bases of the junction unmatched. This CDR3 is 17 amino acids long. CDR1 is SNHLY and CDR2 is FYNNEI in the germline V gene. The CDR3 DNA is TGTGCCAGCAGCCCCCGGGACAGGGTAGTTAGCAATCAGCCCCAGCATTTT. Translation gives CASSPRDRVVSNQPQHF.

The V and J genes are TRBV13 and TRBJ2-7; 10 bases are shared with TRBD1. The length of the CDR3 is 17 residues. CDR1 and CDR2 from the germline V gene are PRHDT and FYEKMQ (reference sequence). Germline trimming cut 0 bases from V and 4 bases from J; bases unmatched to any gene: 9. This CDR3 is CASSLGPGQGVRYEQYF. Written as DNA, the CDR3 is TGTGCCAGCAGCTTAGGCCCCGGACAGGGGGTTAGGTACGAGCAGTACTTC. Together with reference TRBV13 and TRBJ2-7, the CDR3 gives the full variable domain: AAGVIQSPRHLIKEKRETATLKCYPIPRHDTVYWYQQGPGQDPQFLISFYEKMQSDKGSIPDRFSAQQFSDYHSELNMSSLELGDSALYFCASSLGPGQGVRYEQYFGPGTRLTVT.

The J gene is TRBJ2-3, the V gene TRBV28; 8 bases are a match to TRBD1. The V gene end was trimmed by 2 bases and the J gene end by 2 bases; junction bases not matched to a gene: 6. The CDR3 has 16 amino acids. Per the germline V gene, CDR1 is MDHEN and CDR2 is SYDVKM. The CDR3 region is CASSLGTGRFTDTQYF. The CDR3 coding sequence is TGTGCCAGCAGTTTAGGGACAGGCAGATTCACAGATACGCAGTATTTT.

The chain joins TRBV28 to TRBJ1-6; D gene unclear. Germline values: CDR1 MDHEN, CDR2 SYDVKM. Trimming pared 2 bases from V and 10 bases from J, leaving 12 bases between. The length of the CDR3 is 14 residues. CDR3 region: CASSLRGWRSPLHF. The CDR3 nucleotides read TGTGCCAGCAGTTTACGAGGGTGGAGGTCACCCCTCCACTTT.

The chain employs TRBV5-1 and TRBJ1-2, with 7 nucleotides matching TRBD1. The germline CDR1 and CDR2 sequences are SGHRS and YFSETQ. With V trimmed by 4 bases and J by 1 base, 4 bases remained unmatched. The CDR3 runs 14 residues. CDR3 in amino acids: CASSPTGNNYGYTF. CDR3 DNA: TGCGCCAGCAGCCCGACAGGGAATAACTATGGCTACACCTTC.

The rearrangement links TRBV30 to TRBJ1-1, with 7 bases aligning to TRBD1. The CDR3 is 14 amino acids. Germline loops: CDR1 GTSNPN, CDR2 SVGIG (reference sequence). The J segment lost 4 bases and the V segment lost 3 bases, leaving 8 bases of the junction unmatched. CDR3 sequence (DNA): TGTGCCTGGAGAGGAACAGGGGTTGCCACTGAAGCTTTCTTT. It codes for CAWRGTGVATEAFF.

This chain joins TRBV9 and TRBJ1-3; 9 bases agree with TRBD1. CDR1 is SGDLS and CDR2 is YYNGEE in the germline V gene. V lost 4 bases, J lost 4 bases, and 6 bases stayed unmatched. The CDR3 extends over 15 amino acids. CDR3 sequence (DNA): TGTGCCAGCAGCCCAACAGGGGGCAGAGGAAACACCATATATTTT. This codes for CASSPTGGRGNTIYF.

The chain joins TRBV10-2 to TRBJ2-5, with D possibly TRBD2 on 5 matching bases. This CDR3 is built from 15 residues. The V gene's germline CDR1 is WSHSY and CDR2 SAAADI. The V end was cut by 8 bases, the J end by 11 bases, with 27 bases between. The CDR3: CASWERTATELEQYF. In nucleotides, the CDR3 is TGCGCCAGCTGGGAGAGGACTGCAACGGAGTTGGAGCAGTACTTC.

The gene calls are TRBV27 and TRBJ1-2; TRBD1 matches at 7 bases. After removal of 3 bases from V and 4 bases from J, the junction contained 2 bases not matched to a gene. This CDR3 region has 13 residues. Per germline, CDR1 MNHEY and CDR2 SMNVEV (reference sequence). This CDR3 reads CASSFRDSYGYTF. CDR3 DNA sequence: TGTGCCAGCAGTTTTAGGGACAGCTATGGCTACACCTTC.

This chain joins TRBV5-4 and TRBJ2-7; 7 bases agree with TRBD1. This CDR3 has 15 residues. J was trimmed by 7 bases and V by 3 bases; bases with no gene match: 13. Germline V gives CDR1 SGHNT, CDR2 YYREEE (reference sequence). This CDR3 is CASSSPSGTDREQYF. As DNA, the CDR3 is TGTGCCAGCAGCTCTCCATCCGGGACAGATAGGGAGCAGTACTTC.

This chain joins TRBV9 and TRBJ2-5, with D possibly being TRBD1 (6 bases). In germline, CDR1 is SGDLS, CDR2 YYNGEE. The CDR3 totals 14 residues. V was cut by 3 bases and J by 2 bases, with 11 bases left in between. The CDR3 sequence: CASSGRDTQETQYF. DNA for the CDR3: TGTGCCAGCAGCGGCCGGGACACTCAAGAGACCCAGTACTTC.

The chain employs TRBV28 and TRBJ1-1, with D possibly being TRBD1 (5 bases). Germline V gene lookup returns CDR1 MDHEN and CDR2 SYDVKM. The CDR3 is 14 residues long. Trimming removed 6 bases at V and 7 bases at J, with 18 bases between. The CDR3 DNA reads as TGTGCCAGCAGCGGTGGATCTTCGGGGGGTGAAGCTTTCTTT. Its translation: CASSGGSSGGEAFF. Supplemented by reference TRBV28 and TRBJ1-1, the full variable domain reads DVKVTQSSRYLVKRTGEKVFLECVQDMDHENMFWYRQDPGLGLRLIYFSYDVKMKEKGDIPEGYSVSREKKERFSLILESASTNQTSMYLCASSGGSSGGEAFFGQGTRLTVV.

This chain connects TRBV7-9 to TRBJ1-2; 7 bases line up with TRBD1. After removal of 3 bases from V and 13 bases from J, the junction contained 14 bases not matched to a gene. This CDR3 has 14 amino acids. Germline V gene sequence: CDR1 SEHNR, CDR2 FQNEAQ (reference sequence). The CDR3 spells CASSFPGQLFIVTF. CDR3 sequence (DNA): TGTGCCAGCAGCTTCCCGGGACAGCTCTTTATCGTCACCTTC.